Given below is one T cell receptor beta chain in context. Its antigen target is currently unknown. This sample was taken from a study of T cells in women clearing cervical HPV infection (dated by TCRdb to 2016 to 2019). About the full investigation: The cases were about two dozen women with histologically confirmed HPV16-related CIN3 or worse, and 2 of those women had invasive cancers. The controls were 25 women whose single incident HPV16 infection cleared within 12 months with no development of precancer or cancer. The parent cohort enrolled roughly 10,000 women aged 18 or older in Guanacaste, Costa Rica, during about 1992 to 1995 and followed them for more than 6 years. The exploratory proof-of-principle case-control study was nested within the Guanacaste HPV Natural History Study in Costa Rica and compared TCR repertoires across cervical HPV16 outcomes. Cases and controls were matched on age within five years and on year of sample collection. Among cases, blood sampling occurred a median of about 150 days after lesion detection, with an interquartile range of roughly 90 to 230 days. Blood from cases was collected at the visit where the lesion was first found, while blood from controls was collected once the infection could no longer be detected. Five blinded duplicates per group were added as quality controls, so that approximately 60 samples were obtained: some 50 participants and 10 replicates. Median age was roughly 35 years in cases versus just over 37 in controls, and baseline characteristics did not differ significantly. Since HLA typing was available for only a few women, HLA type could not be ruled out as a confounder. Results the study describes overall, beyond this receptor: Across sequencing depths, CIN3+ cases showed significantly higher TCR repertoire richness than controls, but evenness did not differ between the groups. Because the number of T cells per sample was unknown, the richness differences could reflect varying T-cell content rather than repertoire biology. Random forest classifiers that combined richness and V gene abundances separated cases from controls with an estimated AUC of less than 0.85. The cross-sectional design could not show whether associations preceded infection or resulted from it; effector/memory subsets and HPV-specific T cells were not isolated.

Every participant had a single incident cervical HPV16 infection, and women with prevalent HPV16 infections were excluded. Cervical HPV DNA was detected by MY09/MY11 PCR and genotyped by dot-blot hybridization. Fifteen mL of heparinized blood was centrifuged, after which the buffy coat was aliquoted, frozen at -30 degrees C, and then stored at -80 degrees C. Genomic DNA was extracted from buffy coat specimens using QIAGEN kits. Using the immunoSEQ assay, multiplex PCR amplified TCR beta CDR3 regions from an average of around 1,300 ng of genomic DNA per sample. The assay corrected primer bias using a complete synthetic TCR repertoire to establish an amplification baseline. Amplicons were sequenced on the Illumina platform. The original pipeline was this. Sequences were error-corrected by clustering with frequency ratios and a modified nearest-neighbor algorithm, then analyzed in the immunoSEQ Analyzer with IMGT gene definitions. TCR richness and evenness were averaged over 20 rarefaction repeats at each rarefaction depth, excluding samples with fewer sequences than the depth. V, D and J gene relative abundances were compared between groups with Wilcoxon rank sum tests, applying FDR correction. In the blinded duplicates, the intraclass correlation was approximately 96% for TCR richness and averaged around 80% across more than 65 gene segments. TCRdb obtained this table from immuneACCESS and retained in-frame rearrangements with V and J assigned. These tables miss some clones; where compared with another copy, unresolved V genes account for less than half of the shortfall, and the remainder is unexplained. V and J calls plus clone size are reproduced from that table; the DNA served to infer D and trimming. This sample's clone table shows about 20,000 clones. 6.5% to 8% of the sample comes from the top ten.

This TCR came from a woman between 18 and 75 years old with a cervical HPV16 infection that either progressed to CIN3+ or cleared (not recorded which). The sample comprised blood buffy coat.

The CDR3 here reads CSATKRGYQETQYF. Partial CDR3 DNA: TGCAGTGCTACCAAAAGGGGGTACCAAGAGACC. This chain joins TRBV20-1 to TRBJ2-5; TRBD1 is a weak D gene call, 6 bases matching. The CDR3 end falls 3 residues outside the read, so it is completed with the germline J gene. V and J lose 4 bases and 0 bases, and a span of 12 bases separates them. The CDR3 holds 14 amino acids from the cysteine to the phenylalanine. Only the CDR3 bases that were read are kept: 33 of them, in frame from base 1. The germline V gene encodes CDR1 DFQATT and CDR2 SNEGSKA (reference sequence).